Each of the 30 T cell receptor beta chains below was sequenced from the same sample in a study of blood T cell repertoires in COVID-19 (dated by TCRdb to the early 2020s). Library construction relied on the immunoSEQ multiplex PCR assay. This is the immuneACCESS table as TCRdb keeps it, with only in-frame sequences that have V and J called. A part of the clones is gone; compared with another copy, unresolved V genes explain less than half, and the rest is unexplained. Within this sample are about 110,000 clones, with 75% to 80% of them counted one time only. The ten top clones hold around 16% of the sample. Sequenced sample: peripheral blood. The receptor source for this set is a woman older than 75 with active or convalescent COVID-19.

The genes are TRBV6-6 and TRBJ2-5; 14 nucleotides match TRBD2. The CDR3 covers 16 residues. Germline V gene sequence: CDR1 MNHNY, CDR2 SVGAGI (reference sequence). Trimming took 3 bases from V and 4 from J; bases not matched to a gene: 4. The CDR3 sequence is CASSYSTSGRGETQYF. For the CDR3, the DNA is TGTGCCAGCAGTTATTCGACTAGCGGGAGGGGAGAGACCCAGTACTTC.

A note on this clone: This sample includes further DNA sequences coding for the same CDR3. The chain has TRBV28 and TRBJ2-7; TRBD2 is a possible D gene (5 bases). Germline V CDR1 and CDR2: MDHEN, SYDVKM. Trimming left V 3 bases short and J 3 bases short, with 9 bases between. This CDR3 spans 13 amino acids. The CDR3 nucleotides are TGTGCCAGCAGTTTCAGAGGGAGCTACGAGCAGTACTTC. This gives the protein CASSFRGSYEQYF.

This chain connects TRBV5-6 to TRBJ1-1, with unresolved D. The ends were cut back, 0 bases at V and 5 bases at J, with 5 bases in the middle. This CDR3 contains 12 residues. Germline V gene data show CDR1 as SGHDT and CDR2 as YYEEEE. The CDR3 loop is CASSLELTEAFF. The CDR3 DNA reads TGTGCCAGCAGCTTGGAGCTGACTGAAGCTTTCTTT.

J is TRBJ1-2 and V is TRBV10-3; TRBD1 matches at 8 bases. This CDR3 region has 14 residues. V shed 7 bases and J 2 bases; nucleotides not matched to a gene: 6. Germline values: CDR1 ENHRY, CDR2 SYGVKD. The CDR3 loop reads CAITGTGGNYGYTF. The CDR3 bases are TGTGCCATCACCGGGACAGGCGGCAACTATGGCTACACCTTC.

The rearrangement joins TRBV19 to TRBJ2-7, with TRBD2 identical over 8 bases. CDR1 LNHDA and CDR2 SQIVND come from the germline V gene (reference sequence). Trimming cost V 5 bases and J 2 bases; bases outside gene matches: 8. CDR3 length equals 15 residues. The CDR3 sequence: CASSPRISGTYEQYF. The CDR3 bases are TGTGCCAGTAGTCCTCGTATTAGCGGGACCTACGAGCAGTACTTC.

This clone occurred once. The chain employs TRBV4-1 and TRBJ2-7; 7 bases match TRBD2. CDR3 length: 17 residues. J lost 0 bases, V lost 0 bases, and 8 bases had no gene match. Germline values: CDR1 MGHRA, CDR2 YSYEKL. The CDR3 region is CASSQDGREFSSYEQYF. CDR3 coding DNA: TGCGCCAGCAGCCAAGATGGGCGGGAGTTCAGCTCCTACGAGCAGTACTTC.

This clone was seen a handful of times. The chain links TRBV9 to TRBJ2-3; D may be TRBD2 (6 bases). Germline V gene data show CDR1 as SGDLS and CDR2 as YYNGEE. Between the trimmed V and J ends, which lost 0 bases and 4 bases, there was a span of 9 bases. CDR3 length: 14 amino acids. Here the CDR3 reads CASSVGGAPDTQYF. The CDR3 nucleotides read TGTGCCAGCAGCGTAGGCGGGGCCCCAGATACGCAGTATTTT.

The rearrangement joins TRBV28 to TRBJ1-6, with D perhaps TRBD1 (5 bases). Trimming shortened V by 2 bases and J by 14 bases, and 13 bases separated the two germline ends. The germline V gene encodes CDR1 MDHEN and CDR2 SYDVKM. The CDR3 loop spans 13 amino acids. CDR3 DNA: TGTGCCAGCAGTTTAACAGGTGGTAGGGCCCTCCACTTT. Its translation is CASSLTGGRALHF. Full variable domain (rest looked up from reference TRBV28 and TRBJ1-6): DVKVTQSSRYLVKRTGEKVFLECVQDMDHENMFWYRQDPGLGLRLIYFSYDVKMKEKGDIPEGYSVSREKKERFSLILESASTNQTSMYLCASSLTGGRALHFGNGTRLTVT.

This clone was detected a few times. The V call is TRBV7-2, the J call TRBJ2-1; weak D call: TRBD1 (5 bases). Trimming cost V 6 bases and J 4 bases, with 10 bases left between them. The CDR3 is 13 residues long. In germline, CDR1 is SGHTA, CDR2 FQGNSA. CDR3 nucleotides: TGTGCCAGCAGACAGGACGGATACAATGAGCAGTTCTTC. Translating gives CASRQDGYNEQFF. The variable domain in full, completed from reference TRBV7-2 and TRBJ2-1, reads GAGVSQSPSNKVTEKGKDVELRCDPISGHTALYWYRQSLGQGLEFLIYFQGNSAPDKSGLPSDRFSAERTGGSVSTLTIQRTQQEDSAVYLCASRQDGYNEQFFGPGTRLTVL.

The gene calls are TRBV18 and TRBJ2-1; D perhaps matches TRBD2 (5 bases). The V gene's germline CDR1 is KGHSH and CDR2 LQKENI. V was pared by 1 base and J by 2 bases, with 9 bases between. The CDR3 has 15 amino acids. The CDR3 reads CASSPLTGTYNEQFF. The CDR3 nucleotides are TGTGCCAGCTCACCACTGACCGGGACCTACAATGAGCAGTTCTTC.

The chain has TRBV19 and TRBJ2-3; D not certain. CDR3 length: 13 residues. Trimming took off 5 bases at V and 5 bases at J, with 11 bases between the two ends. Germline CDR1 reads LNHDA; CDR2 reads SQIVND (reference sequence). The CDR3 nucleotides are TGTGCCAGTAGTTTCGGTACCTTAGATACGCAGTATTTT. Encoded protein: CASSFGTLDTQYF.

The rearrangement joins TRBV2 to TRBJ1-6; TRBD1 matches at 8 bases. The germline V gene encodes CDR1 SNHLY and CDR2 FYNNEI. With 6 bases clipped from V and 5 bases from J, the junction kept 6 bases outside the gene matches. The CDR3 is made up of 15 amino acids. The CDR3 DNA reads as TGTGCCAGCAGATCGGGACAGGTGAATAATTCACCCCTCCACTTT. Translation: CASRSGQVNNSPLHF.

This chain links TRBV11-2 with TRBJ2-1; 8 positions match TRBD1. The CDR3 totals 15 residues. The V segment lost 2 bases and the J segment 8 bases; nucleotides outside the gene matches: 8. Per germline, CDR1 SGHAT and CDR2 FQNNGV. This CDR3 is CASSLRQGTYDEQFF. The CDR3 coding sequence is TGTGCCAGCAGCTTAAGACAGGGGACGTACGATGAGCAGTTCTTC.

For this clone: One junction end does not reproduce the germline sequence, and a read error may be involved. The genes are TRBV2 and TRBJ1-1; D is ambiguous. Looked up from germline, CDR1 is SNHLY and CDR2 is FYNNEI. The CDR3 sequence is 15 residues long. CDR3 sequence: CASRAESAANTDAFF. CDR3 bases: TGTGCCAGCAGGGCGGAGTCCGCTGCGAACACTGATGCTTTCTTT.

This chain links TRBV28 with TRBJ1-2; 7 nucleotides line up with TRBD1. Germline assignment: CDR1 MDHEN and CDR2 SYDVKM. Trimming cost V 2 bases and J 4 bases; bases outside gene matches: 7. This CDR3 is 15 amino acids long. In DNA, the CDR3 is TGTGCCAGCAGTTTAAGTGGGGACAGCCCCTATGGCTACACCTTC. Translated, it gives CASSLSGDSPYGYTF.

The chain employs TRBV5-5 and TRBJ2-7; a weak D match, TRBD1 (5 bases). V shed 3 bases and J shed 2 bases, with 9 bases lying between them. This CDR3 is built from 13 residues. Looked up from germline, CDR1 is SGHKS and CDR2 is YYEKEE (reference sequence). CDR3 region: CASSWAGTYEQYF. The CDR3 nucleotides are TGTGCCAGCAGCTGGGCAGGGACCTACGAGCAGTACTTC.

The V and J genes are TRBV28 and TRBJ2-7, with a possible D match to TRBD2 (6 bases). Germline V gene data show CDR1 as MDHEN and CDR2 as SYDVKM. Trimming stripped 5 bases from V and 1 base from J, with 15 bases between. The CDR3 runs to 15 residues. CDR3 coding DNA: TGTGCCAGCAGTCGTCGATACGGGAGATCCTACGAGCAGTACTTC. Protein sequence: CASSRRYGRSYEQYF.

This chain uses TRBV2 with TRBJ1-6; 8 nucleotides line up with TRBD1. Per the germline V gene, CDR1 is SNHLY and CDR2 is FYNNEI. Trimming cost V 7 bases and J 5 bases; bases outside gene matches: 7. CDR3 length: 15 residues. The chain's CDR3 is CASTDLDRDNSPLHF. Here the CDR3 DNA reads TGTGCCAGCACCGACTTGGACAGGGATAATTCACCCCTCCACTTT.

This clone was observed a few times. The J gene is TRBJ2-7, the V gene TRBV11-1; TRBD1 agrees at 7 bases. The V and J ends lost 1 base and 0 bases, in that order; junction bases with no gene match: 3. This CDR3 region has 15 residues. Germline V lookup: CDR1 SGHAT, CDR2 FQDESV (reference sequence). The CDR3 spells CASSLGQGTSYEQYF. For the CDR3, the DNA is TGTGCCAGCAGCTTAGGACAGGGCACCTCCTACGAGCAGTACTTC.

The chain recombines TRBV5-1 with TRBJ2-7, with 7 bases lining up with TRBD2. V gave up 2 bases and J gave up 2 bases; unmatched junction bases: 7. From germline, CDR1 is SGHRS and CDR2 YFSETQ. The CDR3 has 15 residues. The CDR3 nucleotides are TGCGCCAGCAGCTTTACTAGCGAACCGACCTACGAGCAGTACTTC. It translates to CASSFTSEPTYEQYF.

The CDR3 region has the DNA TGTGCCAGCACGAGACAGGGTCATGAAAAACTGTTTTTT. Its translation is CASTRQGHEKLFF. V and J are TRBV2 and TRBJ1-4, with 7 bases matching TRBD1. V was clipped by 7 bases and J by 6 bases; unmatched bases: 5. CDR3 length: 13 amino acids. Germline lookup yields CDR1 SNHLY and CDR2 FYNNEI.

The chain employs TRBV18 and TRBJ2-1, with TRBD1 matching over 7 bases. V lost 3 bases, J lost 5 bases, and 7 bases stayed unmatched. The CDR3 extends over 15 amino acids. Germline V CDR1 and CDR2: KGHSH, LQKENI. CDR3 DNA: TGTGCCAGCTCACCGAGTACAGGGGTGAACAATGAGCAGTTCTTC. The encoded protein is CASSPSTGVNNEQFF.

With regard to this clone: Compared with germline, one end of the junction differs, possibly owing to a read error. The chain couples TRBV6-1 to TRBJ1-6, with 8 bases that match TRBD1. Germline V gene lookup returns CDR1 MNHNS and CDR2 SASEGT. This CDR3 is built from 16 residues. CDR3 coding DNA: TGTGCCAGCAGAGAAGGACAGGGCTTCTATAATTCACCCCTCCACTTT. Its translation: CASREGQGFYNSPLHF.

V gene TRBV5-1 combines with J gene TRBJ1-2, with TRBD1 identical over 10 bases. This CDR3 is 15 amino acids long. CDR1 is SGHRS and CDR2 is YFSETQ in the germline V gene. J gave up 7 bases and V 4 bases, and 10 bases lay outside the gene matches. The CDR3 DNA reads as TGCGCCAGCAGCCCCGCCGGGACAGGGGACGCTGGCTACACCTTC. This translates into CASSPAGTGDAGYTF.

The DNA of the CDR3 is TGCAGCGCGGAGCCCTCGGGCACAGATACGCAGTATTTT. Translated: CSAEPSGTDTQYF. This sequence joins TRBV29-1 and TRBJ2-3; D unresolved. CDR3 length equals 13 residues. CDR1 and CDR2 (germline): SQVTM, ANQGSEA. Trimming pared 7 bases from V and 1 base from J, leaving 12 bases between.

V is TRBV4-3 and J is TRBJ2-1, with 8 positions matching TRBD2. The V gene end was trimmed by 3 bases and the J gene end by 2 bases; junction bases not matched to a gene: 6. Germline V lookup: CDR1 LGHNA, CDR2 YSLEER. The CDR3 has 16 residues. Here the CDR3 DNA reads TGCGCCAGCAGCCAGGGGGGACTAGGCCCCTACAATGAGCAGTTCTTC. Amino acid sequence: CASSQGGLGPYNEQFF.

The gene calls are TRBV30 and TRBJ2-2; 11 nucleotides line up with TRBD1. The CDR3 runs 14 residues. The ends lost 3 bases at V and 8 bases at J; junction bases unmatched: 5. Germline V gene lookup returns CDR1 GTSNPN and CDR2 SVGIG (reference sequence). The chain's CDR3 is CAWRGQGGLGELFF. DNA of the CDR3: TGTGCCTGGAGGGGACAGGGGGGATTGGGGGAGCTGTTTTTT.

The chain couples TRBV7-9 to TRBJ2-2; D not certain. Trimming removed 3 bases from V and 0 bases from J, with 8 bases in between. Germline CDR1 SEHNR, CDR2 FQNEAQ (reference sequence). This CDR3 has 15 amino acids. The CDR3 here is CASSFGSANTGELFF. CDR3 DNA sequence: TGTGCCAGCAGCTTCGGGTCCGCGAACACCGGGGAGCTGTTTTTT.

The chain uses TRBV27 and TRBJ1-5; unclear D gene. This CDR3 is built from 13 residues. V gave up 3 bases and J gave up 9 bases, with 12 bases separating them. The germline CDR1 and CDR2 sequences are MNHEY and SMNVEV (reference sequence). This CDR3 is CASSLSYHRPQHF. In DNA form, the CDR3 reads TGTGCCAGCAGTTTGAGCTACCATCGGCCCCAGCATTTT.

V usage is TRBV27 and J usage is TRBJ2-2; possibly TRBD2 for D (6 bases). Germline V CDR1 and CDR2: MNHEY, SMNVEV (reference sequence). The CDR3 is 16 residues long. The germline V and J ends were trimmed by 1 base and 4 bases, with 13 bases remaining between them. Written as DNA, the CDR3 is TGTGCCAGCAGTTTATTCGGGGGAGAGATCACCGGGGAGCTGTTTTTT. It encodes CASSLFGGEITGELFF.